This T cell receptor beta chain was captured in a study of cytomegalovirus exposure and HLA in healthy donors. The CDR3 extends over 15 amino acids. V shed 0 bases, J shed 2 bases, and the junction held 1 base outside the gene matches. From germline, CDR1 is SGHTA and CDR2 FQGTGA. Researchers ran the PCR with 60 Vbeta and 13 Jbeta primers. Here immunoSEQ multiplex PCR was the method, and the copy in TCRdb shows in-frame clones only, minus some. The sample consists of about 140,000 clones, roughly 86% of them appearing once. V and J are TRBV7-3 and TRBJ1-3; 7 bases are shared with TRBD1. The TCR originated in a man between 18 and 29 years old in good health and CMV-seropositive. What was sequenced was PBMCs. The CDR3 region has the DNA TGTGCCAGCAGCTTAACCGGGACAGCTGGAAACACCATATATTTT. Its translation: CASSLTGTAGNTIYF.